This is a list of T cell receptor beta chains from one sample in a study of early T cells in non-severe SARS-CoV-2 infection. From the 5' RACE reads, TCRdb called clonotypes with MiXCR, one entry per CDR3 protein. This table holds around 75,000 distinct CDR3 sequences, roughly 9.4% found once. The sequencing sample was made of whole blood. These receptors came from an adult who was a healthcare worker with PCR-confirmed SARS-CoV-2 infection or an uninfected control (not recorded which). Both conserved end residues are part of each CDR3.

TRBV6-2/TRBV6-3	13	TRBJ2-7	CASRLDWAYEQYF
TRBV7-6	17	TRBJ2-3	CASSSSGMRNPWDTQYF
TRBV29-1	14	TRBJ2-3	CSILGGGSTDTQYF
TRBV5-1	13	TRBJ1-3	CASSNPSGNTIYF
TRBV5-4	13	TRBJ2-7	CASSRGPSYEQYF
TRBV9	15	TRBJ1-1	CASSVAGTGHTEAFF
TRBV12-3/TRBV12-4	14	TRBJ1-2	CASSQGGVNYGYTF
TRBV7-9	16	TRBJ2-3	CASSITAGNVRNTQYF
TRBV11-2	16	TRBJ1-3	CASRHLLTEDRNTIYF
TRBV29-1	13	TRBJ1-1	CSVGAGRNTEAFF
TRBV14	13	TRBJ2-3	CASSNRGSDTQYF
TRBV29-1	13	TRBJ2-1	CSVTGTSGNEQFF
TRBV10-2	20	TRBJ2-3	CASSGWAASPRTGGTDTQYF
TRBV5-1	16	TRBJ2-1	CASSLAASGSSFEQFF
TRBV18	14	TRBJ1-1	CASSPEGRYTEAFF
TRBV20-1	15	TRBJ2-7	CSANLAGATSREQYF
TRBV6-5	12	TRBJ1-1	CASSYSRGDAFF
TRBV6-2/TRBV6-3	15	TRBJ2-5	CASGRDSWYQETQYF
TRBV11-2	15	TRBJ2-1	CASSLDEAGGNEQFF
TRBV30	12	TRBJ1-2	CAWSVLAGGYTF
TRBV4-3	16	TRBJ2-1	CASSQEPVTSYNEQFF
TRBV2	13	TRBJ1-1	CASSSRRGTEAFF
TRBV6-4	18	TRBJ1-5	CASSDSDSTDSGNQPQHF
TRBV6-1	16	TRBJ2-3	CASSLDRDSRTDTQYF
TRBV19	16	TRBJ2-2	CASSGTGASNTGELFF
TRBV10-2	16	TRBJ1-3	CASSFNRGYSGNTIYF
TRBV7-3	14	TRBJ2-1	CASSPGTFSNEQFF
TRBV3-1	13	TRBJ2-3	CASSLGTPDTQYF
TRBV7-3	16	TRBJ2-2	CASSLAGGPNTGELFF
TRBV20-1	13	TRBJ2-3	CSARWREKDTQYF
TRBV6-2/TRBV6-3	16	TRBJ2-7	CASSQKPTVLSYEQYF
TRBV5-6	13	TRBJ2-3	CASSRSYTDTQYF
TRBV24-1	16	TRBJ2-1	CATSDLMASGYNEQFF
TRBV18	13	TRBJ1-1	CASSPLEGTEAFF
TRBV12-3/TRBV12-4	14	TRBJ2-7	CASSFSPGAGEQYF
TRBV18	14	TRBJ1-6	CASSPAGPHSPLHF
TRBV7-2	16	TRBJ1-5	CASSLWSGENNQPQHF
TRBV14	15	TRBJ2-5	CASSRVQGRQETQYF
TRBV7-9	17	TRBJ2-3	CASSTRDQPGGTDTQYF
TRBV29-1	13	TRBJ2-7	CSAVRDRKNEQYF
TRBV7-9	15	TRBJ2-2	CASSFFQVDTGELFF